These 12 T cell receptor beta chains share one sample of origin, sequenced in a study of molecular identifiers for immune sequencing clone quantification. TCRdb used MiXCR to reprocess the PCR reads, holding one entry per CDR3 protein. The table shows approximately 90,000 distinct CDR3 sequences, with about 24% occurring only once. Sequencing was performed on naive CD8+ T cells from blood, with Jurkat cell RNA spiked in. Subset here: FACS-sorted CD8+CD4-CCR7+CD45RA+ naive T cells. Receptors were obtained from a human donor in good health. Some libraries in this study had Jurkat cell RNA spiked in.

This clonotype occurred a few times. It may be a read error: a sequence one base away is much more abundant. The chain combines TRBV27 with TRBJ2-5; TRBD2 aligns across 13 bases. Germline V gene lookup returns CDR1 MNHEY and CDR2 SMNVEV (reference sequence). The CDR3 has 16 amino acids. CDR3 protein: CASRATSGRVQGTQYF. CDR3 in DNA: TGTGCCAGCAGAGCAACTAGCGGGAGGGTCCAAGGGACCCAGTACTTC.

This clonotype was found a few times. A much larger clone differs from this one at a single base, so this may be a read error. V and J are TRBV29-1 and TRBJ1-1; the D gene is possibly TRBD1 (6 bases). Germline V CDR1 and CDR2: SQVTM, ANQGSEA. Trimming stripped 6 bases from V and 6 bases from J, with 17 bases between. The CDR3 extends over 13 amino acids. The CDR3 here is CSVAGRGRAEAFF. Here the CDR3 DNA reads TGCAGCGTGGCGGGACGGGGGCGGGCTGAAGCTTTCTTT.

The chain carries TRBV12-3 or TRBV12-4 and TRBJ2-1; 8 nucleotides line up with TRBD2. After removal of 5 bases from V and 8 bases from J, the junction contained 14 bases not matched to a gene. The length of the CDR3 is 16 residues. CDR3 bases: TGTGCCAGCAGTCCCGGGGGGGTGAGGAATGTGGATGAGCAGTTCTTC. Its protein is CASSPGGVRNVDEQFF.

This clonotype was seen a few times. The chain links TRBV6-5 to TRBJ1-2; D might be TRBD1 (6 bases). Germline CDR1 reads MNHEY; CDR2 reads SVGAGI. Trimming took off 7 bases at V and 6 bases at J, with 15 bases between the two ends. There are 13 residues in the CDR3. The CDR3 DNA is TGTGCCAGCAAACAGGGCTCTGGAGATGGCTACACCTTC. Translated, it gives CASKQGSGDGYTF.

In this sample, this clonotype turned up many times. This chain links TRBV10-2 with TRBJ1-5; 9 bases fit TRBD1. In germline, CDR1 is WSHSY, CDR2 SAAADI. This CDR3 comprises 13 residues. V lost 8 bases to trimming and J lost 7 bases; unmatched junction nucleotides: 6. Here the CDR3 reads CASSGTGPQPQHF. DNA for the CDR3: TGCGCCAGCTCCGGGACAGGGCCCCAGCCCCAGCATTTT.

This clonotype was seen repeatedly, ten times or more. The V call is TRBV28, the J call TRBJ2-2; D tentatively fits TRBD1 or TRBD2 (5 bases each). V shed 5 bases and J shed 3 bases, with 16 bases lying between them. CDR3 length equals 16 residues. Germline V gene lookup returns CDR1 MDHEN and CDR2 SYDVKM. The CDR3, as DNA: TGTGCCAGCAGTCCGACTTTGGGGACCGACACCGGGGAGCTGTTTTTT. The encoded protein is CASSPTLGTDTGELFF.

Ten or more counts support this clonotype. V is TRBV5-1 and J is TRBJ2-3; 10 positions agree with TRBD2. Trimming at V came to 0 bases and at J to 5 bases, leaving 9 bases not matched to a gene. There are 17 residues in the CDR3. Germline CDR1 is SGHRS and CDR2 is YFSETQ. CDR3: CASSLDRTSGSKDTQYF. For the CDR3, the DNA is TGCGCCAGCAGCTTGGATAGGACTAGCGGCTCAAAAGATACGCAGTATTTT.

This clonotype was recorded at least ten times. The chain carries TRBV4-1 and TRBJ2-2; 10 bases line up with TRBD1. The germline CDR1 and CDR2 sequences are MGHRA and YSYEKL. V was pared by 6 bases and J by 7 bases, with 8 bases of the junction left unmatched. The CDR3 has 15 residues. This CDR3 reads CASSGDRGSFGELFF. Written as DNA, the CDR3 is TGCGCCAGCAGTGGGGACAGGGGTTCTTTCGGGGAGCTGTTTTTT.

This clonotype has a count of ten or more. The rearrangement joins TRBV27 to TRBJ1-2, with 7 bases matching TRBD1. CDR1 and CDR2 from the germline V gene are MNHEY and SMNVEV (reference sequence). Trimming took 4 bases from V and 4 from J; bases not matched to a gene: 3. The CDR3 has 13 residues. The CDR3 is CASSSGGPYGYTF. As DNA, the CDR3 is TGTGCCAGCAGTTCAGGGGGGCCCTATGGCTACACCTTC.

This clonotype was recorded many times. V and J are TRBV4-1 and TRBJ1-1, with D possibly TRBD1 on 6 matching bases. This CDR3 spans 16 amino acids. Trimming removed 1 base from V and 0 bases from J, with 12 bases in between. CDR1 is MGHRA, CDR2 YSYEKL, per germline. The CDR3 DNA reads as TGCGCCAGCAGCCAAGGGGTCGGACAGATGAACACTGAAGCTTTCTTT. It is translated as CASSQGVGQMNTEAFF.

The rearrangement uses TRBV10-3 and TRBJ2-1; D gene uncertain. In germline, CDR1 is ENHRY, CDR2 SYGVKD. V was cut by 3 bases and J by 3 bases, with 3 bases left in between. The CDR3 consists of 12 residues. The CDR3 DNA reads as TGTGCCATCAGTGATGACTACAATGAGCAGTTCTTC. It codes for CAISDDYNEQFF.

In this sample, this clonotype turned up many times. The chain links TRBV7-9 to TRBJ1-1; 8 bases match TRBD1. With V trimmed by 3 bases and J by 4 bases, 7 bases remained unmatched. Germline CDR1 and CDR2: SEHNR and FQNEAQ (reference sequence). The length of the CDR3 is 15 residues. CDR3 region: CASSFAGGLSTEAFF. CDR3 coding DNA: TGTGCCAGCAGCTTCGCAGGGGGCTTGAGCACTGAAGCTTTCTTT.